The 6 T cell receptor beta chains presented below share a single source sample, sequenced in a study of long-term antiretroviral therapy in people with HIV. The run of the v3.0 immunoSEQ assay was at survey level. The table came from immunoSEQ multiplex PCR; TCRdb's copy has only in-frame clones and leaves some out. The data contain roughly 28,000 clones, around 90% of them singletons. The material sequenced was unsorted PBMCs, taken 1.8 years after starting antiretroviral therapy. The receptors stem from a woman younger than 35 with HIV.

The J gene is TRBJ2-7, the V gene TRBV7-2, with 9 bases aligning to TRBD1. CDR1 is SGHTA, CDR2 FQGNSA, per germline. The CDR3 sequence is 17 residues long. V gave up 3 bases and J gave up 1 base; unmatched junction bases: 10. DNA for the CDR3: TGTGCCAGCAGCTTTGCTTCGGGACAGGGTAGGTCCTACGAGCAGTACTTC. It codes for CASSFASGQGRSYEQYF.

The chain recombines TRBV7-3 with TRBJ2-3; 9 bases line up with TRBD2. The germline V gene encodes CDR1 SGHTA and CDR2 FQGTGA. The CDR3 covers 17 residues. The junction had 9 bases not matched to a gene; V was cut back by 5 bases and J by 0 bases. As DNA, the CDR3 is TGTGCCAGCAGCCCGACCCGACTAGCGGCTAGCACAGATACGCAGTATTTT. Encoded protein: CASSPTRLAASTDTQYF.

V and J are TRBV9 and TRBJ1-2; no definite D call. This CDR3 contains 14 residues. From germline, CDR1 is SGDLS and CDR2 YYNGEE. The V gene lost 3 bases and the J gene lost 8 bases, with 17 bases spanning the gap. The CDR3, as DNA: TGTGCCAGCAGCGGCGCATCTAAAAGTTCCGGCTACACCTTC. It codes for CASSGASKSSGYTF.

This clone was detected only once. The chain carries TRBV4-3 and TRBJ2-1; 10 bases align to TRBD2. This CDR3 has 20 residues. Germline V CDR1 and CDR2: LGHNA, YSLEER. The trim removed 0 bases at V and 0 bases at J, leaving 11 bases unmatched. CDR3 DNA: TGCGCCAGCAGCCAAGAGCCAGCGGGAGGGCCGGGAAACTCCTACAATGAGCAGTTCTTC. Translated: CASSQEPAGGPGNSYNEQFF.

The rearrangement links TRBV5-1 to TRBJ1-3, with TRBD1 identical over 9 bases. The CDR3 is 17 residues long. V shed 2 bases, J shed 2 bases, and the junction held 8 bases outside the gene matches. In germline, CDR1 is SGHRS, CDR2 YFSETQ. Written as DNA, the CDR3 is TGCGCCAGCAGCTTCGGGGACAGGGACTCACCTGGAAACACCATATATTTT. Translation: CASSFGDRDSPGNTIYF.

This sequence joins TRBV27 and TRBJ2-7; 7 bases are a match to TRBD1. The CDR3 extends over 12 amino acids. The germline V gene has CDR1 MNHEY and CDR2 SMNVEV (reference sequence). The V gene end was trimmed by 6 bases and the J gene end by 3 bases; junction bases not matched to a gene: 2. In DNA, the CDR3 is TGTGCCAGCAGCCGACAGGGCTACGAGCAGTACTTC. Its protein is CASSRQGYEQYF.